This T cell receptor (beta chain) was sequenced for a study of CD8 T cells in Susac syndrome. Regarding the study as a whole: Peak Susac CD8+ clonal expansion occurred in TEMRA cells and active patients.

With random hexamers, 0.5 to 1 ug RNA was reverse transcribed. The CDR3 of TCR beta was amplified by immunoSEQ multiplex PCR across 54 Vbeta and 13 Jbeta. TCRdb fed the immunoSEQ multiplex PCR reads into MiXCR, producing one record per CDR3 protein. The repertoire consists of 95,000 to 150,000 distinct CDR3 sequences, with just under 95% occurring once and the leading ten covering 0.28%. Regarding this clonotype: The antigen remains unidentified.

J was trimmed by 7 bases and V by 3 bases; bases with no gene match: 10. The CDR3 contains 17 residues. Germline V gene lookup returns CDR1 MGHRA and CDR2 YSYEKL. The chain uses TRBV4-1 and TRBJ2-1; 12 bases fit TRBD1. Specimen: CD8+ T cells from PBMCs. The source is a human donor with Susac syndrome. CDR3 amino acids: CASSQVPGTGGSNEQFF. For the CDR3, the DNA is TGCGCCAGCAGCCAGGTCCCCGGGACAGGGGGCTCGAATGAGCAGTTCTTC.